This T cell receptor beta chain was sequenced for a study of T cells expressing NK-cell markers. Germline V CDR1 and CDR2: LGHNA, YNFKEQ. This CDR3 contains 15 residues. Study conclusions and caveats: Clarity on HCMV specificity was lacking for the expanded NKG2C+ T cell clones. NKG2C+ dominant clonotype frequencies in 5 or 6 donors were roughly 1.0-7.5% of CD8+ T cells.

Notes on this clonotype: As yet, its antigen is unknown.

For TCR beta, cDNA was produced by 5'RACE template switching with UMIs. TCRdb re-analyzed the 5' RACE reads; it lists each CDR3 protein once, without DNA. Its table records about 460,000 distinct CDR3 sequences. The sequenced material came from blood T cells: a sorted CD56 or NKG2C T cell subset, CD4+ or CD8+ T cells, or bulk PBMC T cells (not recorded which). The chain links TRBV4-2 to TRBJ2-7; the TRBD2 assignment by TCRdb is unverifiable without DNA. This TCR came from a woman aged 50 to 60 in good health. CDR3: CASSQGGGDNYEQYF.